In its sample, the clone carrying this TCR beta chain was seen once. The repertoire was sequenced with immunoSEQ multiplex PCR; TCRdb's copy has only in-frame clones and lacks some. The sample gives some 150,000 clones, 80% of which show up once; roughly 0.56% is in the top ten. The source of the sample is a study of blood T cell repertoires in COVID-19. The CDR3 covers 17 residues. The V segment lost 2 bases and the J segment 2 bases; nucleotides outside the gene matches: 4. CDR1 is MGHDK and CDR2 is SYGVNS in the germline V gene. This sequence joins TRBV25-1 and TRBJ2-3; TRBD2 aligns across 13 bases. The receptor was isolated from a man aged 55-75 years with acute or convalescent COVID-19. The sequencing input was peripheral blood. The CDR3 bases are TGTGCCAGCAGTGAAAGGGGACTAGCGGGGCTCACAGATACGCAGTATTTT. As protein: CASSERGLAGLTDTQYF. Using reference TRBV25-1 and TRBJ2-3 for the parts outside the CDR3, the full variable domain is EADIYQTPRYLVIGTGKKITLECSQTMGHDKMYWYQQDPGMELHLIHYSYGVNSTEKGDLSSESTVSRIRTEHFPLTLESARPSHTSQYLCASSERGLAGLTDTQYFGPGTRLTVL.